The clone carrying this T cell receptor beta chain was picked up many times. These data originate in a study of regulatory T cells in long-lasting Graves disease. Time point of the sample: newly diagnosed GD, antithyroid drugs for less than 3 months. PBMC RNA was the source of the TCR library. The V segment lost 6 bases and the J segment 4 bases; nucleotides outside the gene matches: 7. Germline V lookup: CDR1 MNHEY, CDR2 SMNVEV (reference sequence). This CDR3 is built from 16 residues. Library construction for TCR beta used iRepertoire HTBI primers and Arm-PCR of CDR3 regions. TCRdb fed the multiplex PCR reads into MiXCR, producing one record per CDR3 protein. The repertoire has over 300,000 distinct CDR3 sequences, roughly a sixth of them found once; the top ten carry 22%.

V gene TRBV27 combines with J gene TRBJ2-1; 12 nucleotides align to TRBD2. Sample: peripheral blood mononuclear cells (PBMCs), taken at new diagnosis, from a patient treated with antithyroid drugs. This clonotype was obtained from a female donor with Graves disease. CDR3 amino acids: CASSVTSGGIYNEQFF. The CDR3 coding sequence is TGTGCCAGCAGCGTCACTAGCGGGGGGATATACAATGAGCAGTTCTTC.